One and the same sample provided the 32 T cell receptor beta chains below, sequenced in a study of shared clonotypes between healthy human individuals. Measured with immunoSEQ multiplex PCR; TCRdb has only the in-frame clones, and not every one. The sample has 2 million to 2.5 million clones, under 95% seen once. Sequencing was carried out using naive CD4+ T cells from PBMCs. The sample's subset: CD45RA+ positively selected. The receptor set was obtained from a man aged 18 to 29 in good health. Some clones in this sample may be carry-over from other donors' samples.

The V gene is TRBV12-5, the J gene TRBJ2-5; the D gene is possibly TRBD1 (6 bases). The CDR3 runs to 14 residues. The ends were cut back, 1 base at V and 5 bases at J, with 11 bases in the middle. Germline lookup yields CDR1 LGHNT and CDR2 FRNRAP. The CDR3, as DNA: TGTGCTAGTGGTTTGGCAACCCAGGGGGAGACCCAGTACTTC. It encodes CASGLATQGETQYF.

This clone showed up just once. The CDR3 DNA reads TGTGCCAGCAGTTTGATCGGGGGAAACACCATATATTTT. This codes for CASSLIGGNTIYF. The chain uses TRBV28 and TRBJ1-3; no clear D gene. Deletions cut 3 bases from V and 4 bases from J, with 7 bases between. CDR3 length: 13 amino acids. CDR1 MDHEN and CDR2 SYDVKM come from the germline V gene. The variable domain in full, completed from reference TRBV28 and TRBJ1-3, reads DVKVTQSSRYLVKRTGEKVFLECVQDMDHENMFWYRQDPGLGLRLIYFSYDVKMKEKGDIPEGYSVSREKKERFSLILESASTNQTSMYLCASSLIGGNTIYFGEGSWLTVV.

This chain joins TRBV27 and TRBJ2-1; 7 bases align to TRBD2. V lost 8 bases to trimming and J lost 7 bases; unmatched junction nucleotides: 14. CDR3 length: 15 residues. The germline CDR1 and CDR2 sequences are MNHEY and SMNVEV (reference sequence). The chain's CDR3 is CASQAPGGRENEQFF. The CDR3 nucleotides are TGTGCCAGCCAGGCTCCGGGCGGGAGAGAGAATGAGCAGTTCTTC.

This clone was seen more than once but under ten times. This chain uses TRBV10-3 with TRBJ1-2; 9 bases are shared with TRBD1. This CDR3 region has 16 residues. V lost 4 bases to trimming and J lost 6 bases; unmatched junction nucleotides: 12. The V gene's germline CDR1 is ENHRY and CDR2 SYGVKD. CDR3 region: CAISGAGTGNTDGYTF. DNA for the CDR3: TGTGCCATCAGTGGTGCCGGGACAGGGAATACAGATGGCTACACCTTC.

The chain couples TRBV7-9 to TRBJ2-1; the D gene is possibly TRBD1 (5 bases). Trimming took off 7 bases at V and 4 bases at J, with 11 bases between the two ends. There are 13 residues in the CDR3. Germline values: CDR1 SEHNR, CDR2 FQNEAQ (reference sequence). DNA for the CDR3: TGTGCCAGCACACCCGACAGTTACAATGAGCAGTTCTTC. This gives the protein CASTPDSYNEQFF.

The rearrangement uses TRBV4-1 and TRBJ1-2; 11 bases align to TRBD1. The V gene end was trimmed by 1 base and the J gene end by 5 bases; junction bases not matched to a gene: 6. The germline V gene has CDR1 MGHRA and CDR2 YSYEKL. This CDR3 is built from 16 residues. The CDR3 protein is CASSQGPGDRGYGYTF. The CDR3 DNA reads TGCGCCAGCAGCCAAGGCCCGGGGGACAGGGGGTATGGCTACACCTTC.

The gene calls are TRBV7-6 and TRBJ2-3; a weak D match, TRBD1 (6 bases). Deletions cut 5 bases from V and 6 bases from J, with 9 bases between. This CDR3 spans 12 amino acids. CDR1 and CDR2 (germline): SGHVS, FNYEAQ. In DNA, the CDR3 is TGTGCCAGCAGCCCAAGGGGGGATACGCAGTATTTT. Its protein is CASSPRGDTQYF.

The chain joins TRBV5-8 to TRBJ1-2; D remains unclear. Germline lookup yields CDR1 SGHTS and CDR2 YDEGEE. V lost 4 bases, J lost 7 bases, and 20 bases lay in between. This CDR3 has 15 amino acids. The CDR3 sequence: CASSRREGRYGGYTF. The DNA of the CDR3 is TGTGCCAGCAGCCGGAGGGAGGGTCGATATGGTGGCTACACCTTC.

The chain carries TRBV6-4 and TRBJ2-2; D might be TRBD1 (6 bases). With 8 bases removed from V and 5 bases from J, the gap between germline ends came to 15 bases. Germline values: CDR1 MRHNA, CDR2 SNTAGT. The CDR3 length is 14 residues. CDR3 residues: CASRGQPGTGELFF. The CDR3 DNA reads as TGTGCCAGCCGCGGACAGCCGGGGACCGGGGAGCTGTTTTTT.

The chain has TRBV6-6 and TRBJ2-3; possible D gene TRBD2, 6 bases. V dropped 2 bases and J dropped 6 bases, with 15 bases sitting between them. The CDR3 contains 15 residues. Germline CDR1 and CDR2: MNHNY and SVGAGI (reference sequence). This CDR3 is CASSYGTPRPDTQYF. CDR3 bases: TGTGCCAGCAGTTACGGGACTCCTCGTCCCGATACGCAGTATTTT.

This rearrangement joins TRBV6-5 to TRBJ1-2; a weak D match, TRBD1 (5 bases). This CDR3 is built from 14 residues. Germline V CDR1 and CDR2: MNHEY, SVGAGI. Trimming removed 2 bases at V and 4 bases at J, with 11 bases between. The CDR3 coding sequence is TGTGCCAGCAGTTACGGCAGGGAGGGCTATGGCTACACCTTC. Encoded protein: CASSYGREGYGYTF.

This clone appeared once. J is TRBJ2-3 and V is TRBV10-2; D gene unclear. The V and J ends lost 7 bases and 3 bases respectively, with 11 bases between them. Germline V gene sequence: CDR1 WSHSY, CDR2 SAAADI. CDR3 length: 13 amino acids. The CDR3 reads CASNRAQTDTQYF. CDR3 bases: TGCGCCAGCAACCGAGCCCAGACAGATACGCAGTATTTT.

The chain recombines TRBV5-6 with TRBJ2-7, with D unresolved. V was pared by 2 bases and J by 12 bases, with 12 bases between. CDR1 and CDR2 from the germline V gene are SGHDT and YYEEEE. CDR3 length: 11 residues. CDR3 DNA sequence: TGTGCCAGCAGCTTACAGTCCTCCGCGTACTTC. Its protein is CASSLQSSAYF.

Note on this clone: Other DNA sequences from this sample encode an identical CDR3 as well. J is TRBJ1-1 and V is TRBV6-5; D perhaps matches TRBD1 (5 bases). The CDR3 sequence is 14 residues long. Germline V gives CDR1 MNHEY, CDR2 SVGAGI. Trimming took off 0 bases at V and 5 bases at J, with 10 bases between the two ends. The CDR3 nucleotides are TGTGCCAGCAGTTACTCGGCAGGGCGGACTGAAGCTTTCTTT. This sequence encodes CASSYSAGRTEAFF.

The CDR3 spells CASSGPTGLYGYTF. The CDR3 DNA follows: TGTGCCAGCAGCGGACCCACGGGGCTCTATGGCTACACCTTC. This chain connects TRBV9 to TRBJ1-2; D possibly corresponds to TRBD1 (5 bases). The CDR3 length is 14 residues. The germline V gene encodes CDR1 SGDLS and CDR2 YYNGEE. The V end was cut by 3 bases, the J end by 4 bases, with 13 bases between.

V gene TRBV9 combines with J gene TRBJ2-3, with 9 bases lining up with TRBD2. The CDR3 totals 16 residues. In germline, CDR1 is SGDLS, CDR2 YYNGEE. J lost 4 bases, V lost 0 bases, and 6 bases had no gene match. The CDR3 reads CASSVGGRGAADTQYF. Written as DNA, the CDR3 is TGTGCCAGCAGCGTAGGCGGGAGGGGGGCTGCAGATACGCAGTATTTT. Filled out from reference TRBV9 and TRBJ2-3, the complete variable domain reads DSGVTQTPKHLITATGQRVTLRCSPRSGDLSVYWYQQSLDQGLQFLIQYYNGEERAKGNILERFSAQQFPDLHSELNLSSLELGDSALYFCASSVGGRGAADTQYFGPGTRLTVL.

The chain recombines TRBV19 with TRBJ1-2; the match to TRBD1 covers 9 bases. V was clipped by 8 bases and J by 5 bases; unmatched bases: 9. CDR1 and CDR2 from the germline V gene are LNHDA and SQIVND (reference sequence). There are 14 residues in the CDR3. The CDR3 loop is CASSRDRDQYGYTF. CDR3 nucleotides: TGTGCCAGTTCGAGGGACAGGGACCAGTATGGCTACACCTTC.

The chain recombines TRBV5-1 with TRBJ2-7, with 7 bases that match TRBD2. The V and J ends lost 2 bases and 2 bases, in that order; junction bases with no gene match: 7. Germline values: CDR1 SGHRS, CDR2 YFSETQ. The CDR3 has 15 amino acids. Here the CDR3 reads CASSFIAGSPYEQYF. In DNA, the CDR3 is TGCGCCAGCAGCTTTATAGCGGGTTCCCCCTACGAGCAGTACTTC.

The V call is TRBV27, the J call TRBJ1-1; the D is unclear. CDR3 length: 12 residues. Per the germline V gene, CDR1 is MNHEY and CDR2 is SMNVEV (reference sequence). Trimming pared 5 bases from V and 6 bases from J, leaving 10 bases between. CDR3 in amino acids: CASSPPGAEAFF. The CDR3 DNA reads TGTGCCAGCAGTCCGCCGGGCGCTGAAGCTTTCTTT.

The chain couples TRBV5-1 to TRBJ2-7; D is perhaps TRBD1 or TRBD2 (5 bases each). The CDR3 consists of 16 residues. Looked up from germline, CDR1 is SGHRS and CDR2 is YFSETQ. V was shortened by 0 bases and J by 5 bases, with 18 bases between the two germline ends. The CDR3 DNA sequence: TGCGCCAGCAGCTTGGCCCCTAGCCAGGGCCAGCACGAGCAGTACTTC. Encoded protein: CASSLAPSQGQHEQYF. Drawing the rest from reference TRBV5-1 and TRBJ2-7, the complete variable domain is KAGVTQTPRYLIKTRGQQVTLSCSPISGHRSVSWYQQTPGQGLQFLFEYFSETQRNKGNFPGRFSGRQFSNSRSEMNVSTLELGDSALYLCASSLAPSQGQHEQYFGPGTRLTVT.

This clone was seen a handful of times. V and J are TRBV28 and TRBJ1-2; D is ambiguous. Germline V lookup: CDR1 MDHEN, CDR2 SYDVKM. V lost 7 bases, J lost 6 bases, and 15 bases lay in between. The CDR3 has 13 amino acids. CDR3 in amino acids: CASISSRQDGYTF. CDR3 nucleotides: TGTGCCAGCATCTCCTCCCGGCAGGATGGCTACACCTTC.

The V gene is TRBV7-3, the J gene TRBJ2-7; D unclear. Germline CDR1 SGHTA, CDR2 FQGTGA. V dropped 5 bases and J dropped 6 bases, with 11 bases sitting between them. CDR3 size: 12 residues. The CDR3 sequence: CASSPTPPEQYF. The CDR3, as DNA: TGTGCCAGCAGCCCGACCCCCCCCGAGCAGTACTTC.

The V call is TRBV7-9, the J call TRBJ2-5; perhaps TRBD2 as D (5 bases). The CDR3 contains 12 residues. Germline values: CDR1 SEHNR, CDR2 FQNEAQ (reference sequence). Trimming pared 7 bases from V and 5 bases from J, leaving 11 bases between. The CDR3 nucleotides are TGTGCCAGCAACGGAGGCGGGGAGACCCAGTACTTC. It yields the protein CASNGGGETQYF. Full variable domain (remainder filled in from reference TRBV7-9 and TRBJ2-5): DTGVSQNPRHKITKRGQNVTFRCDPISEHNRLYWYRQTLGQGPEFLTYFQNEAQLEKSRLLSDRFSAERPKGSFSTLEIQRTEQGDSAMYLCASNGGGETQYFGPGTRLLVL.

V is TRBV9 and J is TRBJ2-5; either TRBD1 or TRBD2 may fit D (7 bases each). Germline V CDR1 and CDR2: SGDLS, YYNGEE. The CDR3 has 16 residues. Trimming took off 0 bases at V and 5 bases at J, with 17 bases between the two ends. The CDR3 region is CASSVAGGGPGETQYF. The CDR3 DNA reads TGTGCCAGCAGCGTAGCAGGGGGAGGGCCTGGGGAGACCCAGTACTTC.

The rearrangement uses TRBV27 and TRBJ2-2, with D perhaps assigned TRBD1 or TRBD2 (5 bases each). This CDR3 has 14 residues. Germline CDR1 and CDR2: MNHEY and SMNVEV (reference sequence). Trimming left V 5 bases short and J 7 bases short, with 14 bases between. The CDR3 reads CASSLMGTIGELFF. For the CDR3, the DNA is TGTGCCAGCAGTCTTATGGGGACGATCGGGGAGCTGTTTTTT.

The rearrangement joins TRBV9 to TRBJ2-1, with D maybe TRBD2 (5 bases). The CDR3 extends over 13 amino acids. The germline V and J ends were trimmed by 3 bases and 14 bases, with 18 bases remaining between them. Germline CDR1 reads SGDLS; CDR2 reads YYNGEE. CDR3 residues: CASSALGIGSKFF. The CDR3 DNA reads TGTGCCAGCAGCGCCTTAGGGATAGGGAGCAAGTTCTTC. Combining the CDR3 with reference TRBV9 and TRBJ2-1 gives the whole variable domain DSGVTQTPKHLITATGQRVTLRCSPRSGDLSVYWYQQSLDQGLQFLIQYYNGEERAKGNILERFSAQQFPDLHSELNLSSLELGDSALYFCASSALGIGSKFFGPGTRLTVL.

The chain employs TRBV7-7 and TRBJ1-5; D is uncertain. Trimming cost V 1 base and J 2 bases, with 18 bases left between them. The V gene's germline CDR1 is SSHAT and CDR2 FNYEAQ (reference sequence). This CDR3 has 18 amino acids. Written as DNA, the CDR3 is TGTGCCAGCAGCTTAGGTGGCCGGGCGGGAGCCGGCAATCAGCCCCAGCATTTT. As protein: CASSLGGRAGAGNQPQHF.

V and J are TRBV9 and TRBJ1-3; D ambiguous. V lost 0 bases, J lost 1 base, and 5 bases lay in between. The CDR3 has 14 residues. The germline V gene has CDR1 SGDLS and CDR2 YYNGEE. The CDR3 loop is CASSVGTSGNTIYF. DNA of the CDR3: TGTGCCAGCAGCGTAGGTACTTCTGGAAACACCATATATTTT.

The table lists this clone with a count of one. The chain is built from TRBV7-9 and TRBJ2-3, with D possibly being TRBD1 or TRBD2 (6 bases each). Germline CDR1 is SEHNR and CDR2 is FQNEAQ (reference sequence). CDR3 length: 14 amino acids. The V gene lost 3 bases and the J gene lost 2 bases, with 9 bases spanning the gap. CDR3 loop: CASSFRGLTDTQYF. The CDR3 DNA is TGTGCCAGCAGCTTTCGGGGGCTCACAGATACGCAGTATTTT.

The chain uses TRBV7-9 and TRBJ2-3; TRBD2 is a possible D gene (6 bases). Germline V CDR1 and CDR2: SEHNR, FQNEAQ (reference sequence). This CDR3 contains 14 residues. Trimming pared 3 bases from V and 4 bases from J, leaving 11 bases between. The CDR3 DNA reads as TGTGCCAGCAGCTTCTCCGGGAGTTCAGATACGCAGTATTTT. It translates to CASSFSGSSDTQYF.

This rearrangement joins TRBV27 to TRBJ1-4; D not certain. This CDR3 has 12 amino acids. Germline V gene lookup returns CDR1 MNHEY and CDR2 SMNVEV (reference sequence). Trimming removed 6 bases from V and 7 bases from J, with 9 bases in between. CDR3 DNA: TGTGCCAGCAGGGGCGGAGGTGAAAAACTGTTTTTT. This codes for CASRGGGEKLFF. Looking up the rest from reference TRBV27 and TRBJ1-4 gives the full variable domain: EAQVTQNPRYLITVTGKKLTVTCSQNMNHEYMSWYRQDPGLGLRQIYYSMNVEVTDKGDVPEGYKVSRKEKRNFPLILESPSPNQTSLYFCASRGGGEKLFFGSGTQLSVL.

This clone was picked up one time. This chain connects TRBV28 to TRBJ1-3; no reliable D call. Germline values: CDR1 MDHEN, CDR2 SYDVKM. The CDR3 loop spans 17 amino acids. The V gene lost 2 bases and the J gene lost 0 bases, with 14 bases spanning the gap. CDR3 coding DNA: TGTGCCAGCAGTTTAATCTCGCGGGAGTTCTCTGGAAACACCATATATTTT. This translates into CASSLISREFSGNTIYF.